The sequence of this T cell receptor beta chain was determined in a study of blood T cell repertoires in COVID-19. The method was immunoSEQ multiplex PCR; TCRdb's version includes in-frame clones alone and lacks a portion of them. The sample includes 60,000 to 65,000 clones, more than 60% of them seen just once. The trim removed 2 bases at V and 6 bases at J, leaving 4 bases unmatched. Germline CDR1 reads KGHSH; CDR2 reads LQKENI. The CDR3 is 13 residues long. This clone was detected a few times. The chain is built from TRBV18 and TRBJ2-7; TRBD2 matches 7 bases. Specimen: peripheral blood. This TCR was recovered from a human donor in a cohort sampled during active COVID-19. CDR3 nucleotides: TGTGCCAGCTCACCATATTCGGGGGGCGAGCAGTACTTC. This encodes CASSPYSGGEQYF.